These T cell receptor beta chains were read from a single sample in a study of blood T cells in healthy people across ages. Using its own MiXCR run on the 5' RACE reads, TCRdb lists one record per CDR3 protein. The table lists 1.5 million to 2 million distinct CDR3 sequences, 28% of them singletons. The sequencing input was blood. These TCRs come from a young woman in good health. Both conserved end residues are part of each CDR3. Each record gives: V gene, clone size, J gene, D gene, CDR3 protein, CDR3 DNA. D genes are given only for firm matches. The size entry is marked missing in some rows and otherwise reads once, few, many or a size class.

>TRBV20-1|.|TRBJ1-4|.
CSASAPGAPTNEKLFF
TGCAGTGCTAGTGCGCCAGGCGCCCCAACTAATGAAAAACTGTTTTTT
>TRBV7-2|many|TRBJ2-7|TRBD2
CASSLTSGGIYEQYF
TGTGCCAGCAGCTTAACTAGCGGGGGCATCTACGAGCAGTACTTC
>TRBV29-1|.|TRBJ1-1|.
CGVGHPNTEAFF
TGCGGCGTGGGGCATCCTAACACTGAAGCTTTCTTT
>TRBV6-6|many|TRBJ2-5|TRBD2
CASSLGLDETQYF
TGTGCCAGCAGTTTAGGACTAGATGAGACCCAGTACTTC
>TRBV6-1|many|TRBJ2-7|TRBD1
CASNEGQGESYEQYF
TGTGCCAGCAACGAGGGACAGGGCGAGTCCTACGAGCAGTACTTC
>TRBV20-1|once|TRBJ1-2|.
CSAREGSREYGYTF
TGCAGTGCTAGGGAGGGTAGCAGAGAATACGGCTACACCTTC
>TRBV20-1|few|TRBJ2-3|.
CSARDTRPGRRADTQYF
TGCAGTGCTAGAGATACCCGCCCAGGGAGGAGGGCAGATACGCAGTATTTT
>TRBV6-6|.|TRBJ1-1|TRBD1
CASSYGQGETEAFF
TGTGCCAGCAGTTACGGACAGGGGGAGACTGAAGCTTTCTTT
>TRBV7-6|few|TRBJ1-5|TRBD1
CASSGGTGGNQPQHF
TGTGCCAGCAGCGGCGGGACAGGGGGCAATCAGCCCCAGCATTTT
>TRBV6-6|.|TRBJ2-5|.
CASSSPGRQETQYF
TGTGCCAGCAGCTCCCCGGGACGGCAAGAGACCCAGTACTTC
>TRBV5-5|few|TRBJ2-5|.
CASSLDRVEKTQYF
TGTGCCAGCAGCTTGGACAGGGTCGAGAAGACCCAGTACTTC
>TRBV4-3|many|TRBJ2-1|TRBD2
CASSQVGGVEQFF
TGCGCCAGCAGCCAAGTCGGGGGGGTTGAGCAGTTCTTC
>TRBV6-5|.|TRBJ2-4|.
CASGGGDKNIQYF
TGTGCCAGCGGCGGAGGAGACAAAAACATTCAGTACTTC
>TRBV5-1|.|TRBJ2-3|TRBD1
CASSPGTVSSTDTQYF
TGCGCCAGCAGCCCCGGGACAGTTAGTAGCACAGATACGCAGTATTTT
>TRBV18|few|TRBJ1-4|.
CASSPTVREKLFF
TGTGCCAGCTCACCGACAGTGCGTGAAAAACTGTTTTTT
>TRBV7-9|.|TRBJ1-1|.
CASSLGWGQEAYF
TGTGCCAGCAGCTTAGGTTGGGGTCAGGAAGCTTACTTT
>TRBV21-1|.|TRBJ1-5|.
CASSSRGGRNQPQHF
TGTGCCAGCAGCTCCCGGGGAGGGCGTAATCAGCCCCAGCATTTT
>TRBV9|few|TRBJ1-1|.
CASSPDIMNTEAFF
TGTGCCAGCAGCCCTGACATCATGAACACTGAAGCTTTCTTT
>TRBV9|.|TRBJ1-2|.
CASSVGAGNANYGYTF
TGTGCCAGCAGCGTAGGAGCAGGAAATGCCAACTATGGCTACACCTTC
>TRBV5-1|many|TRBJ2-1|TRBD2
CASRLSASGTDEQFF
TGCGCCAGCAGATTGTCGGCTAGCGGGACCGATGAGCAGTTCTTC
>TRBV4-1|.|TRBJ2-1|TRBD1
CTSSHADRDGETQFF
TGCACCAGCAGCCATGCAGACAGGGATGGGGAGACCCAGTTCTTC
>TRBV6-5|many|TRBJ2-6|.
CASSYLESSGANVLTF
TGTGCCAGCAGTTACTTGGAATCCTCTGGGGCCAACGTCCTGACTTTC
>TRBV18|.|TRBJ1-6|.
CASSPPGGLSPLHF
TGTGCCAGCTCACCACCCGGGGGGTTATCACCCCTCCACTTT
>TRBV6-6|many|TRBJ2-7|.
CASTGGGLGEQYF
TGTGCCAGCACTGGAGGGGGGCTAGGGGAGCAGTACTTC
>TRBV7-9|few|TRBJ2-1|.
CASSSPRVREQFF
TGTGCCAGCAGCTCCCCGCGGGTACGAGAGCAGTTCTTC
>TRBV7-2|many|TRBJ1-2|.
CASSWERGRDYGYTF
TGTGCCAGCAGCTGGGAGCGGGGCCGGGACTATGGCTACACCTTC
>TRBV2|.|TRBJ2-1|TRBD2
CASSPGLGGVGEQFF
TGTGCCAGCAGTCCGGGACTAGGAGGGGTCGGTGAGCAGTTCTTC
>TRBV30|.|TRBJ2-3|TRBD2
CAWSPGTTGADTQYF
TGTGCCTGGAGTCCCGGGACTACGGGGGCAGATACGCAGTATTTT
>TRBV28|.|TRBJ1-1|TRBD1
CASQKQGAEGEAFF
TGTGCCAGCCAAAAACAGGGGGCGGAGGGTGAAGCTTTCTTT
>TRBV29-1|many|TRBJ2-7|TRBD1
CSVTTGLSYEQYF
TGCAGCGTTACGACAGGGTTATCCTACGAGCAGTACTTC
>TRBV20-1|few|TRBJ1-1|.
CSAPYGKNTEAFF
TGCAGTGCTCCTTATGGGAAGAACACTGAAGCTTTCTTT
>TRBV2|many|TRBJ2-7|.
CASSTGYGEQYF
TGTGCCAGCAGTACAGGGTACGGCGAGCAGTACTTC